The TCR beta chain described here comes from a study of blood T cell repertoires in COVID-19. Losses at the gene ends were 6 bases for V and 4 bases for J; bases not matched to a gene: 4. CDR1 and CDR2 (germline): MNHEY, SMNVEV (reference sequence). The CDR3 length is 14 residues. Authors' data handling: Quantification of nucleated cells was approximated via reference gene primer amplification. Measured with immunoSEQ multiplex PCR; TCRdb has only the in-frame clones, and not every one. V and J calls and clone size are given by that table; D and trimming were obtained from the DNA. Here the sample spans over 95,000 clones, over 80% being singletons.

V usage is TRBV27 and J usage is TRBJ2-1; 9 nucleotides line up with TRBD1. Sequences were obtained from peripheral blood. The clonotype originates from a woman aged 45 to 65 with acute or convalescent COVID-19. CDR3 DNA: TGTGCCAGCAGGGGACAGGGAGGGTACAATGAGCAGTTCTTC. Translation gives CASRGQGGYNEQFF.